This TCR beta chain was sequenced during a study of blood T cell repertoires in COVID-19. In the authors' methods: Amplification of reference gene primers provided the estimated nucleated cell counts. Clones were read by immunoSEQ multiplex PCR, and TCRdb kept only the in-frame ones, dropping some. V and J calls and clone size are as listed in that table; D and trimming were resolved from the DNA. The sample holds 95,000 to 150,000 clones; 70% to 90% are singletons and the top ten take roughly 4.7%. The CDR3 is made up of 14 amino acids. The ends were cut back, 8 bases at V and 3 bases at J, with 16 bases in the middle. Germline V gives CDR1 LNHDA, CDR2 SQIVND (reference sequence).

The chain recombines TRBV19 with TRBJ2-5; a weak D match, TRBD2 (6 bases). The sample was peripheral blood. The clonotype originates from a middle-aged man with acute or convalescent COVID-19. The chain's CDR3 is CASSSTSSEETQYF. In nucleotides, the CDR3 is TGTGCCAGTTCCTCAACTAGCAGTGAAGAGACCCAGTACTTC.